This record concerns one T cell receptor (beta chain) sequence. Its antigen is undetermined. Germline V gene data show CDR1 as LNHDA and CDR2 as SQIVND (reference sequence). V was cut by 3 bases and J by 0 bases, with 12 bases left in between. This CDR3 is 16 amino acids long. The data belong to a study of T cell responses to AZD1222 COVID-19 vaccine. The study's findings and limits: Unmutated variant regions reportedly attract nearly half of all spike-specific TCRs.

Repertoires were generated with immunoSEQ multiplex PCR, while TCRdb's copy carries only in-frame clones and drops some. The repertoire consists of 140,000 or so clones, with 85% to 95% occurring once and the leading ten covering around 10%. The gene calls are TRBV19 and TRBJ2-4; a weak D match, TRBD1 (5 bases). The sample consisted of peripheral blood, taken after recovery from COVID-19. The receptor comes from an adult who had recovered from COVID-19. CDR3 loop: CASSIQGPVAKNIQYF. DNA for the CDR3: TGTGCCAGTAGTATTCAGGGCCCTGTAGCCAAAAACATTCAGTACTTC.